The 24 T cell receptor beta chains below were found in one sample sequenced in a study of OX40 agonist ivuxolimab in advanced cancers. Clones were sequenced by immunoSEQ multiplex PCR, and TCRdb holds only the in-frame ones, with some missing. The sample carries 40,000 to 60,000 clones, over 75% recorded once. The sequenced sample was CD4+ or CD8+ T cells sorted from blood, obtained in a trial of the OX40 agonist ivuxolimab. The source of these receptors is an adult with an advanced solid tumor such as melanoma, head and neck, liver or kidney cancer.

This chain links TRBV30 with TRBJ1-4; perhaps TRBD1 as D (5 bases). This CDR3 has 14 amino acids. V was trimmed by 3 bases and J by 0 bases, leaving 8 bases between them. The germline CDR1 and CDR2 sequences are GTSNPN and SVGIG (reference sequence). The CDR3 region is CAWSSGSTNEKLFF. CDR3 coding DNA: TGTGCCTGGAGCTCAGGGTCAACTAATGAAAAACTGTTTTTT.

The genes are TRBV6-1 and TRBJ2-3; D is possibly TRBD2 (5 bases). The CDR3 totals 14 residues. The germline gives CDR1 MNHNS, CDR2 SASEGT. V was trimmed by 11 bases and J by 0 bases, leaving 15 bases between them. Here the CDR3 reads CASSGGLSTDTQYF. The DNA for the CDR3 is TGTGCCTCCAGCGGCGGGTTGAGCACAGATACGCAGTATTTT.

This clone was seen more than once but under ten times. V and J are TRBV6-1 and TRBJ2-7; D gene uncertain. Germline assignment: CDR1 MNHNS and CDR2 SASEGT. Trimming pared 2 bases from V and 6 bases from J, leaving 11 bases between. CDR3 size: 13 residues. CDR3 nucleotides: TGTGCCAGCAGTGAAAGGCTAGGCGGCGAGCAGTACTTC. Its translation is CASSERLGGEQYF.

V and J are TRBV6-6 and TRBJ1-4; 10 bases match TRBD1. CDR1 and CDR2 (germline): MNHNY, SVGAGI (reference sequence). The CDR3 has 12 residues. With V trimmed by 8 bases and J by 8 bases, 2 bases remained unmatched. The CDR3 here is CASRDRGEKLFF. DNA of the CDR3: TGTGCCAGCCGGGACAGGGGAGAAAAACTGTTTTTT.

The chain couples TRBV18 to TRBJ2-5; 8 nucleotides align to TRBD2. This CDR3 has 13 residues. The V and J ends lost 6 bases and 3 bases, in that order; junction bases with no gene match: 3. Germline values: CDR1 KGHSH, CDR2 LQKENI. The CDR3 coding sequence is TGTGCCAGCTCTTCCGGGGGGGAAGAGACCCAGTACTTC. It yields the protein CASSSGGEETQYF.

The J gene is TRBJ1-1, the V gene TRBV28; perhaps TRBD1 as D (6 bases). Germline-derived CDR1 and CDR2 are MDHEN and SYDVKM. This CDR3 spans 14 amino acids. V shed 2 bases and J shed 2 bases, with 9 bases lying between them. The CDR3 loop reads CASSLGGLNTEAFF. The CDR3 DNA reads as TGTGCCAGCAGTTTAGGGGGGCTAAACACTGAAGCTTTCTTT.

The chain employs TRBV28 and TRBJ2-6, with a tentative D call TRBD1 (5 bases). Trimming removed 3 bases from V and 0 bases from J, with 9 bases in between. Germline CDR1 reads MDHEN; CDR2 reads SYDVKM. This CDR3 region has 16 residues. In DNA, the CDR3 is TGTGCCAGCAGTTTGGGGCCGTACTCTGGGGCCAACGTCCTGACTTTC. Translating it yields CASSLGPYSGANVLTF.

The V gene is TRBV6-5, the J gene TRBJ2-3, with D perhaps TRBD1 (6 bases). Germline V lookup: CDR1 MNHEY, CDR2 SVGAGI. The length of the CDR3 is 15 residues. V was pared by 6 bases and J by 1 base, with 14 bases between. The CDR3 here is CASRDQGIGTDTQYF. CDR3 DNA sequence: TGTGCCAGCAGAGACCAGGGGATAGGCACAGATACGCAGTATTTT.

Written as DNA, the CDR3 is TGTGCCAGTAGGCACCAGAGATCTGGGGCCAACGTCCTGACTTTC. Translating it yields CASRHQRSGANVLTF. The chain has TRBV19 and TRBJ2-6; the D is unclear. From germline, CDR1 is LNHDA and CDR2 SQIVND (reference sequence). With 6 bases removed from V and 1 base from J, the gap between germline ends came to 10 bases. The CDR3 contains 15 residues.

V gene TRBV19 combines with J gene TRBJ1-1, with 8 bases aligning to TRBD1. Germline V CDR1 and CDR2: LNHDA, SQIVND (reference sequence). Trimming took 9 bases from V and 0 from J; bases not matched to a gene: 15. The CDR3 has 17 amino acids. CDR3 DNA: TGTGCCAGCTCCAAACTCAGGGGGCCCGTCGTGAACACTGAAGCTTTCTTT. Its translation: CASSKLRGPVVNTEAFF.

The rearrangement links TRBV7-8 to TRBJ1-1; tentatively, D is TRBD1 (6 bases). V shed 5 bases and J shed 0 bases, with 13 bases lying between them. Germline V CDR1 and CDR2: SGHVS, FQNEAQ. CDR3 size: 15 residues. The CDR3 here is CASSVRRDMNTEAFF. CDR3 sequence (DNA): TGTGCCAGCAGCGTTCGCAGGGACATGAACACTGAAGCTTTCTTT.

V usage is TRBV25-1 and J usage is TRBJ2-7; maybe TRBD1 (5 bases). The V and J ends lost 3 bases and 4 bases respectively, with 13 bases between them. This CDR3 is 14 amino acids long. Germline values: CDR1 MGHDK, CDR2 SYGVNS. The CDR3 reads CASSDANRQYEQYF. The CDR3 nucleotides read TGTGCCAGCAGTGATGCGAACAGGCAATACGAGCAGTACTTC.

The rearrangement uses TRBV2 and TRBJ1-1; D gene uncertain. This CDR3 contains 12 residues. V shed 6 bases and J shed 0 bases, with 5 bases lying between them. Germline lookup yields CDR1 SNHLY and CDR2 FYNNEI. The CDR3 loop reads CASRELNTEAFF. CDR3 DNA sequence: TGTGCCAGCAGAGAACTGAACACTGAAGCTTTCTTT. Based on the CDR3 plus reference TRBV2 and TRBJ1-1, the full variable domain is EPEVTQTPSHQVTQMGQEVILRCVPISNHLYFYWYRQILGQKVEFLVSFYNNEISEKSEIFDDQFSVERPDGSNFTLKIRSTKLEDSAMYFCASRELNTEAFFGQGTRLTVV.

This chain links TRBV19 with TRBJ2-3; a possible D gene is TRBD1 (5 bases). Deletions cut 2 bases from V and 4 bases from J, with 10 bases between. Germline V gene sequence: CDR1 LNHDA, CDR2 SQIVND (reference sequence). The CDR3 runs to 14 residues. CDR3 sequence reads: CASSISSRADTQYF. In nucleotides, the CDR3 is TGTGCCAGTAGTATAAGCTCCAGGGCAGATACGCAGTATTTT.

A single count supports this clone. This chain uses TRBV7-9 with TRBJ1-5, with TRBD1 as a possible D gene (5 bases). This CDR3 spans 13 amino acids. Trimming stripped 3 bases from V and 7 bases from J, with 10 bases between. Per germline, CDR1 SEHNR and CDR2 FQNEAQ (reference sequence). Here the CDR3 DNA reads TGTGCCAGCAGCTTTGGAGGGGAACAGCCCCAGCATTTT. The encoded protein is CASSFGGEQPQHF.

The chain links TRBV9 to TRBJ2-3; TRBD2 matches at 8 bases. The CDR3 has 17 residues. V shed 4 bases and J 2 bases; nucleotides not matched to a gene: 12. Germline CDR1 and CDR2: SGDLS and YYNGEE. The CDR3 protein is CASSLGRAGAPTDTQYF. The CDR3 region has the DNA TGTGCCAGCAGCCTCGGGAGGGCGGGCGCCCCCACAGATACGCAGTATTTT.

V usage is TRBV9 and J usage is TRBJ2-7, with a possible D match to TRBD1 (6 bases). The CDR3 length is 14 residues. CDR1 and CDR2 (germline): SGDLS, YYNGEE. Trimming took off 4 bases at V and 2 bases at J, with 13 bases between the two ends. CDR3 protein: CASSIHREPYEQYF. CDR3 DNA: TGTGCCAGCAGCATCCACAGGGAACCCTACGAGCAGTACTTC.

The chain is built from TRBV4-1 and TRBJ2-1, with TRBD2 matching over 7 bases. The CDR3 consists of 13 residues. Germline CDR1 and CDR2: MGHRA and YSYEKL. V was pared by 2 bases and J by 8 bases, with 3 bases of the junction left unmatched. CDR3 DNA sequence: TGCGCCAGCAGCCAATCGGGACTACATGAGCAGTTCTTC. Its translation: CASSQSGLHEQFF.

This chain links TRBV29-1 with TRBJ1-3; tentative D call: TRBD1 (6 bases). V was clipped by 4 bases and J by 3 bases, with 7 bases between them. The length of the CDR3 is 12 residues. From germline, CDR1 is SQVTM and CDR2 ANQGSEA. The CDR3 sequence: CSVGTVGNTIYF. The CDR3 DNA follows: TGCAGCGTTGGGACAGTTGGAAACACCATATATTTT.

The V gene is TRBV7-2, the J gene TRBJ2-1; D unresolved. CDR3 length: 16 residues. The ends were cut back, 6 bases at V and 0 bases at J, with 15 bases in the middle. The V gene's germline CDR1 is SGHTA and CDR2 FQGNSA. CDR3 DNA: TGTGCCAGCAGTCGACTGCAGGCGAACTCCTACAATGAGCAGTTCTTC. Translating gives CASSRLQANSYNEQFF.

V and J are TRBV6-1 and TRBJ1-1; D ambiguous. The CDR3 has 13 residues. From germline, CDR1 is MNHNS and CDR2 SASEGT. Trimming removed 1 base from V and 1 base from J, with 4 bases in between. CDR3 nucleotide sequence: TGTGCCAGCAGTGAAGTGTGGAACACTGAAGCTTTCTTT. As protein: CASSEVWNTEAFF.

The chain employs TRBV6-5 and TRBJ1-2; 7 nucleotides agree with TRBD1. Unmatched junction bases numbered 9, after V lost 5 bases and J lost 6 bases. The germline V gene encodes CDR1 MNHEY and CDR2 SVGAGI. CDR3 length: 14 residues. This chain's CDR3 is CASSQPGGLNGYTF. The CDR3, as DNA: TGTGCCAGCAGTCAACCAGGGGGGTTAAATGGCTACACCTTC.

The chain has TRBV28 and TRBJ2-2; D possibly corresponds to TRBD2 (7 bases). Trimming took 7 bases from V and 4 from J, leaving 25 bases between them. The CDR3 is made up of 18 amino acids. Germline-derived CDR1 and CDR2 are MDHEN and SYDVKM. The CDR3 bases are TGTGCCAGCACCTCTCCCCGGGGAGGGGGGCCGCGCACCGGGGAGCTGTTTTTT. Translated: CASTSPRGGGPRTGELFF. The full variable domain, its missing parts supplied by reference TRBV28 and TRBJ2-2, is DVKVTQSSRYLVKRTGEKVFLECVQDMDHENMFWYRQDPGLGLRLIYFSYDVKMKEKGDIPEGYSVSREKKERFSLILESASTNQTSMYLCASTSPRGGGPRTGELFFGEGSRLTVL.

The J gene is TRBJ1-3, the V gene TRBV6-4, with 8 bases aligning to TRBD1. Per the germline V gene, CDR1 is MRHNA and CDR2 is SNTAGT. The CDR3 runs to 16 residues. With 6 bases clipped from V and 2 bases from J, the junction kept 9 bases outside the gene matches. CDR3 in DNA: TGTGCCAGCAGAGCCAGGGGGCGCTTAGCTGGAAACACCATATATTTT. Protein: CASRARGRLAGNTIYF.